Following are 8 T cell receptor beta chains from one sample sequenced in a study of shared clonotypes between healthy human individuals. The method was immunoSEQ multiplex PCR; TCRdb's version includes in-frame clones alone and lacks a portion of them. The sample lists hundreds of thousands of clones; over 90% were seen once. CD8 cells regarded as naive lacked CD45RO, were positively chosen for CCR7, and omitted terminally differentiated effector memory CD45RA+ cells. The specimen was naive CD8+ T cells sorted from blood. These receptors were taken from a young man in good health.

This clone showed up just once. The V and J genes are TRBV15 and TRBJ2-7; 8 bases fit TRBD2. The germline gives CDR1 LNHNV, CDR2 YYDKDF (reference sequence). This CDR3 region has 19 residues. Trimming took 3 bases from V and 2 from J; bases not matched to a gene: 18. The CDR3 region has the DNA TGTGCCACCAGCAGTACCGGGGGAACTAGCGGCGGAGATCCCTACGAGCAGTACTTC. Protein product: CATSSTGGTSGGDPYEQYF.

The chain couples TRBV9 to TRBJ1-2; 8 positions agree with TRBD1. Germline-derived CDR1 and CDR2 are SGDLS and YYNGEE. CDR3 length equals 17 residues. J gave up 0 bases and V 4 bases, and 11 bases lay outside the gene matches. The CDR3 sequence is CASSPGQGPISNYGYTF. The CDR3 bases are TGTGCCAGCAGCCCCGGACAGGGCCCTATTTCTAACTATGGCTACACCTTC.

This clone was found once. The chain employs TRBV4-1 and TRBJ2-7, with TRBD2 as a possible D gene (5 bases). V dropped 0 bases and J dropped 4 bases, with 13 bases sitting between them. The CDR3 length is 15 residues. From germline, CDR1 is MGHRA and CDR2 YSYEKL. The CDR3 sequence is CASSQELRAQYEQYF. The CDR3, as DNA: TGCGCCAGCAGCCAAGAGCTGCGGGCGCAATACGAGCAGTACTTC.

The rearrangement joins TRBV27 to TRBJ2-5; D call uncertain. Germline V CDR1 and CDR2: MNHEY, SMNVEV (reference sequence). V lost 5 bases and J lost 4, with 5 bases in between. The CDR3 runs to 11 residues. The CDR3 reads CASSPPETQYF. DNA of the CDR3: TGTGCCAGCAGTCCCCCAGAGACCCAGTACTTC.

The chain has TRBV28 and TRBJ1-4; 10 bases fit TRBD1. After removal of 3 bases from V and 16 bases from J, the junction contained 11 bases not matched to a gene. This CDR3 is 14 amino acids long. The germline V gene has CDR1 MDHEN and CDR2 SYDVKM. The CDR3, as DNA: TGTGCCAGCAGTTTGCGCCGGGACAGGGGATTAGGGTTTTTT. It is translated as CASSLRRDRGLGFF.

In its sample, this clone was seen a few times. The chain links TRBV4-3 to TRBJ2-2; 10 bases align to TRBD2. The V segment lost 2 bases and the J segment 8 bases; nucleotides outside the gene matches: 8. CDR3 length: 16 residues. Looked up from germline, CDR1 is LGHNA and CDR2 is YSLEER. The CDR3 DNA reads TGCGCCAGCAGCCAACGACTAGCGGGCTTGGGGGGGGAGCTGTTTTTT. Amino acids: CASSQRLAGLGGELFF.

V usage is TRBV7-2 and J usage is TRBJ2-7, with unresolved D. Trimming pared 4 bases from V and 2 bases from J, leaving 18 bases between. Per the germline V gene, CDR1 is SGHTA and CDR2 is FQGNSA. The CDR3 is 16 residues long. The CDR3 sequence is CASSSERRTLPYEQYF. CDR3 nucleotide sequence: TGTGCCAGCAGCTCCGAGAGGCGGACCCTACCCTACGAGCAGTACTTC.

About this clone itself: Different DNA sequences within this sample yield the same CDR3. The J gene is TRBJ2-2, the V gene TRBV9; 8 positions agree with TRBD2. The CDR3 totals 15 residues. After removal of 3 bases from V and 4 bases from J, the junction contained 5 bases not matched to a gene. Per germline, CDR1 SGDLS and CDR2 YYNGEE. Here the CDR3 reads CASSGSGSGTGELFF. Written as DNA, the CDR3 is TGTGCCAGCAGCGGGAGCGGGAGTGGCACCGGGGAGCTGTTTTTT.